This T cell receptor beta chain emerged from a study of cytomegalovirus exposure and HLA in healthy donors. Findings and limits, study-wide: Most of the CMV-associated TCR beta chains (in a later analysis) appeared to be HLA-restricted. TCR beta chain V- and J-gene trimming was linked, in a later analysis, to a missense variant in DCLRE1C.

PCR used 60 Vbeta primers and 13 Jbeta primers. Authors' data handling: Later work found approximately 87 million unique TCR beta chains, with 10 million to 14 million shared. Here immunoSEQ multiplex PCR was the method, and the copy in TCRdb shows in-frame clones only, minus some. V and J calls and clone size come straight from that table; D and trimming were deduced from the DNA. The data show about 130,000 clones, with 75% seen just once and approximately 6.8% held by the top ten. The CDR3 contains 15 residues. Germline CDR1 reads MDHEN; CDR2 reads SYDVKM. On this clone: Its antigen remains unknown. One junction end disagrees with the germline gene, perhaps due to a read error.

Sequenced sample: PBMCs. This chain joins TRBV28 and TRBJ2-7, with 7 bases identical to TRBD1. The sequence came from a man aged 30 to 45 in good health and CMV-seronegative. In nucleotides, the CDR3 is TGTGCCAGCAGTGATCAGGGGACAGCCTCCCACGAGCAGTACTTC. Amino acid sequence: CASSDQGTASHEQYF.